The 24 T cell receptor beta chains presented below share a single source sample, sequenced in a study of regulatory T cells. Amplification used 52 TRBV primers and 13 TRBJ primers. The protocol was immunoSEQ multiplex PCR, while the TCRdb copy is restricted to in-frame clones and leaves out a portion. The data show several thousand clones, 84% seen once. Sequenced input: CD8+ T cells sorted from blood. These TCRs come from a child aged 10-17 years with CD3G deficiency.

The chain is built from TRBV19 and TRBJ1-2; D ambiguous. Trimming removed 6 bases from V and 2 bases from J, with 10 bases in between. CDR3 length: 13 amino acids. CDR1 is LNHDA, CDR2 SQIVND, per germline (reference sequence). The CDR3 here is CASRAGSNYGYTF. The CDR3, as DNA: TGTGCCAGTAGAGCGGGCAGCAACTATGGCTACACCTTC.

This chain uses TRBV6-1 with TRBJ2-1, with D maybe TRBD2 (6 bases). CDR3 size: 19 residues. Germline V gene lookup returns CDR1 MNHNS and CDR2 SASEGT. V gave up 3 bases and J gave up 3 bases, with 24 bases separating them. The chain's CDR3 is CASSEVRIPAGGVYNEQFF. The CDR3 DNA reads as TGTGCCAGCAGTGAGGTGCGCATTCCCGCCGGCGGGGTCTACAATGAGCAGTTCTTC.

J is TRBJ1-1 and V is TRBV7-6; D call uncertain. The V end lost 5 bases, the J end lost 11 bases, and 15 bases lay between the germline ends. This CDR3 has 12 residues. Germline V gene lookup returns CDR1 SGHVS and CDR2 FNYEAQ. In DNA, the CDR3 is TGTGCCAGCAGCGAGGCGGCAGGAGTGGCTTTCTTT. This translates into CASSEAAGVAFF.

This clone was found a few times. The chain couples TRBV28 to TRBJ2-7; 8 positions agree with TRBD1. CDR3 size: 14 residues. Looked up from germline, CDR1 is MDHEN and CDR2 is SYDVKM. The V and J ends lost 6 bases and 5 bases, in that order; junction bases with no gene match: 9. The CDR3 protein is CASRDVTGGDEQYF. CDR3 DNA sequence: TGTGCCAGCAGGGACGTTACAGGGGGTGACGAGCAGTACTTC. The variable domain in full, completed from reference TRBV28 and TRBJ2-7, reads DVKVTQSSRYLVKRTGEKVFLECVQDMDHENMFWYRQDPGLGLRLIYFSYDVKMKEKGDIPEGYSVSREKKERFSLILESASTNQTSMYLCASRDVTGGDEQYFGPGTRLTVT.

Only one count was recorded for this clone. This chain connects TRBV6-1 to TRBJ1-1, with D tentatively TRBD1 (5 bases). Germline V gene lookup returns CDR1 MNHNS and CDR2 SASEGT. Trimming cost V 7 bases and J 0 bases, with 9 bases left between them. The CDR3 covers 13 residues. The CDR3 nucleotides read TGTGCCAGCACCCTGACAGTGAACACTGAAGCTTTCTTT. Amino acids: CASTLTVNTEAFF.

The chain is built from TRBV28 and TRBJ2-7, with D maybe TRBD2 (5 bases). The V gene's germline CDR1 is MDHEN and CDR2 SYDVKM. The V end lost 1 base, the J end lost 5 bases, and 9 bases lay between the germline ends. This CDR3 has 13 amino acids. The CDR3 DNA reads as TGTGCCAGCAGTTTATCGTCCGGGGACGAGCAGTACTTC. Its translation: CASSLSSGDEQYF.

The chain employs TRBV6-1 and TRBJ2-7; D is perhaps TRBD1 or TRBD2 (5 bases each). The CDR3 is made up of 15 amino acids. V lost 6 bases to trimming and J lost 2 bases, with 17 bases between them. From germline, CDR1 is MNHNS and CDR2 SASEGT. The CDR3 nucleotides read TGTGCCAGCAGAGACTCTCCCAGGGACGCCTACGAGCAGTACTTC. Translation: CASRDSPRDAYEQYF.

This clone was observed a single time. CDR3 coding DNA: TGTGCCAGCAGGGGGATGGATGGGAACACTGAAGCTTTCTTT. Translated: CASRGMDGNTEAFF. J is TRBJ1-1 and V is TRBV7-9; D uncertain. V lost 6 bases and J 1 base, leaving 12 bases between the germline ends. Germline V gene lookup returns CDR1 SEHNR and CDR2 FQNEAQ (reference sequence). This CDR3 region has 14 residues.

The chain joins TRBV5-1 to TRBJ1-2; D is perhaps TRBD1 (5 bases). The CDR3 has 13 amino acids. The germline V gene has CDR1 SGHRS and CDR2 YFSETQ. Trimming removed 7 bases at V and 2 bases at J, with 12 bases between. DNA of the CDR3: TGCGCCAGCCGAGAGGACATGAACTATGGCTACACCTTC. This codes for CASREDMNYGYTF. The whole variable domain, remainder taken from reference TRBV5-1 and TRBJ1-2, is KAGVTQTPRYLIKTRGQQVTLSCSPISGHRSVSWYQQTPGQGLQFLFEYFSETQRNKGNFPGRFSGRQFSNSRSEMNVSTLELGDSALYLCASREDMNYGYTFGSGTRLTVV.

The V call is TRBV6-1, the J call TRBJ1-5, with 11 nucleotides matching TRBD1. The V and J ends lost 7 bases and 5 bases, in that order; junction bases with no gene match: 1. The germline V gene encodes CDR1 MNHNS and CDR2 SASEGT. The CDR3 is made up of 13 amino acids. The CDR3 nucleotides read TGTGCCAGCACGGACAGGGGGCATCAGCCCCAGCATTTT. It yields the protein CASTDRGHQPQHF.

The V gene is TRBV11-2, the J gene TRBJ2-1; 8 bases agree with TRBD2. The V gene's germline CDR1 is SGHAT and CDR2 FQNNGV. After removal of 4 bases from V and 9 bases from J, the junction contained 11 bases not matched to a gene. CDR3 length: 15 residues. CDR3 amino acids: CASSSNLGLVAEQFF. The CDR3 region has the DNA TGTGCCAGCAGCTCGAATTTGGGACTAGTAGCTGAGCAGTTCTTC.

The genes are TRBV11-2 and TRBJ1-1; possibly TRBD1 for D (6 bases). Germline loops: CDR1 SGHAT, CDR2 FQNNGV. There are 12 residues in the CDR3. V was pared by 4 bases and J by 5 bases, with 8 bases between. The CDR3 loop is CASSSGVTEAFF. The CDR3 DNA sequence: TGTGCCAGCAGCTCAGGGGTAACTGAAGCTTTCTTT.

V usage is TRBV7-8 and J usage is TRBJ2-7; weak D call: TRBD1 (6 bases). Looked up from germline, CDR1 is SGHVS and CDR2 is FQNEAQ. V lost 1 base, J lost 9 bases, and 19 bases lay in between. The CDR3 length is 15 residues. CDR3 region: CASSLGSGTEGVQYF. The DNA for the CDR3 is TGTGCCAGCAGCTTAGGGTCCGGGACCGAGGGGGTGCAGTACTTC.

The rearrangement uses TRBV5-1 and TRBJ2-7; D may be TRBD2 (6 bases). The V end was cut by 0 bases, the J end by 3 bases, with 10 bases between. The length of the CDR3 is 14 residues. Germline CDR1 is SGHRS and CDR2 is YFSETQ. The CDR3 is CASSLVGGNYEQYF. The CDR3 region has the DNA TGCGCCAGCAGCTTGGTCGGGGGAAACTACGAGCAGTACTTC. The variable domain in full, with the rest retrieved from reference TRBV5-1 and TRBJ2-7, is KAGVTQTPRYLIKTRGQQVTLSCSPISGHRSVSWYQQTPGQGLQFLFEYFSETQRNKGNFPGRFSGRQFSNSRSEMNVSTLELGDSALYLCASSLVGGNYEQYFGPGTRLTVT.

The rearrangement uses TRBV7-9 and TRBJ1-4; D is undetermined. This CDR3 is 15 amino acids long. V was pared by 1 base and J by 5 bases, with 11 bases between. CDR1 SEHNR and CDR2 FQNEAQ come from the germline V gene (reference sequence). In DNA form, the CDR3 reads TGTGCCAGCAGCTTAGGAGGGCCCCCAAATGAAAAACTGTTTTTT. This sequence encodes CASSLGGPPNEKLFF. The variable domain in full, completed from reference TRBV7-9 and TRBJ1-4, reads DTGVSQNPRHKITKRGQNVTFRCDPISEHNRLYWYRQTLGQGPEFLTYFQNEAQLEKSRLLSDRFSAERPKGSFSTLEIQRTEQGDSAMYLCASSLGGPPNEKLFFGSGTQLSVL.

The genes are TRBV19 and TRBJ1-1, with TRBD1 matching over 8 bases. The CDR3 is made up of 14 amino acids. After removal of 4 bases from V and 0 bases from J, the junction contained 1 base not matched to a gene. Germline V gene sequence: CDR1 LNHDA, CDR2 SQIVND (reference sequence). CDR3 sequence: CASSRQGMNTEAFF. CDR3 bases: TGTGCCAGTAGTAGACAGGGGATGAACACTGAAGCTTTCTTT.

This clone was seen a single time. J is TRBJ2-2 and V is TRBV7-9; no firm D call. The CDR3 is made up of 19 amino acids. CDR1 and CDR2 (germline): SEHNR, FQNEAQ (reference sequence). V was shortened by 3 bases and J by 0 bases, with 20 bases between the two germline ends. As DNA, the CDR3 is TGTGCCAGCAGCTTCGGGCGAGCGACACGAAGCACGAACACCGGGGAGCTGTTTTTT. It translates to CASSFGRATRSTNTGELFF.

The chain carries TRBV10-3 and TRBJ2-7; 7 bases match TRBD2. The junction had 4 bases not matched to a gene; V was cut back by 4 bases and J by 4 bases. Germline CDR1 and CDR2: ENHRY and SYGVKD. The CDR3 contains 13 residues. For the CDR3, the DNA is TGTGCCATCAGTGCAGCGGGGATGTACGAGCAGTACTTC. This codes for CAISAAGMYEQYF.

The chain combines TRBV6-6 with TRBJ1-1, with no clear D. This CDR3 has 12 amino acids. V was trimmed by 2 bases and J by 11 bases, leaving 12 bases between them. CDR1 and CDR2 (germline): MNHNY, SVGAGI (reference sequence). CDR3 sequence: CASSYEGNEAFF. CDR3 in DNA: TGTGCCAGCAGTTACGAGGGAAATGAGGCTTTCTTT.

In the case of this clone: At one end, the junction sequence differs from germline, possibly due to a read error. This chain links TRBV6-5 with TRBJ2-7, with no clear D. The CDR3 consists of 13 residues. Germline assignment: CDR1 MNHEY and CDR2 SVGAGI. The CDR3 protein is CASSTHKKDPLIF. CDR3 DNA sequence: TGTGCCAGCAGTACACACAAAAAAGACCCACTTATCTTC.

The CDR3 protein is CASSPLGAGALTDTQYF. CDR3 in DNA: TGTGCCAGCAGTCCGCTAGGAGCGGGAGCCCTCACAGATACGCAGTATTTT. This chain connects TRBV28 to TRBJ2-3; 8 bases align to TRBD2. With 5 bases clipped from V and 2 bases from J, the junction kept 12 bases outside the gene matches. The CDR3 consists of 17 residues. CDR1 is MDHEN, CDR2 SYDVKM, per germline.

This clone came up once. The chain uses TRBV27 and TRBJ2-1; 8 bases align to TRBD2. The CDR3 covers 15 residues. V lost 4 bases, J lost 0 bases, and 2 bases stayed unmatched. Germline loops: CDR1 MNHEY, CDR2 SMNVEV (reference sequence). The CDR3 coding sequence is TGTGCCAGCAGTTCGAGCGGGAGCTCCTACAATGAGCAGTTCTTC. Translation gives CASSSSGSSYNEQFF.

This chain connects TRBV11-2 to TRBJ1-1; D unresolved. This CDR3 spans 15 amino acids. Per the germline V gene, CDR1 is SGHAT and CDR2 is FQNNGV. V lost 1 base, J lost 0 bases, and 9 bases lay in between. CDR3 DNA sequence: TGTGCCAGCAGCTTAGGTGCGGGGATGAACACTGAAGCTTTCTTT. As protein: CASSLGAGMNTEAFF.

The V gene is TRBV6-9, the J gene TRBJ2-1; D not certain. CDR3 length equals 14 residues. V was shortened by 5 bases and J by 7 bases, with 15 bases between the two germline ends. Germline V lookup: CDR1 MNHGY, CDR2 SVAAGI. The chain's CDR3 is CASSEEWPKNEQFF. CDR3 coding DNA: TGTGCCAGCAGTGAAGAGTGGCCCAAGAATGAGCAGTTCTTC.